This T cell receptor beta chain was captured in a study of T cell repertoires in cytomegalovirus infection. At the level of the study: Based on public TCR beta signatures, there were indications of CMV infection and of a matching HLA type.

TCRdb called the reads again in MiXCR, with one record for every CDR3 protein. The sample records under 150,000 distinct CDR3 sequences, 30% being singletons. As for this clonotype: The antigen is undetermined.

Study conclusions and caveats: The study found HLA-C-restricted CMV-specific TCR beta clonotypes dominating the ex vivo response. Identification of carriers of CMV plus the relevant HLA was achieved through cumulative public TCR beta family frequency.

The CDR3 contains 14 residues. Germline values: CDR1 SGHDT, CDR2 YYEEEE. Trimming cost V 0 bases and J 4 bases; bases outside gene matches: 0. The specimen was CD8+ T cells from cultured PBMCs, collected from culture after CMV antigen stimulation. This chain links TRBV5-6 with TRBJ2-1; 8 bases map to TRBD1. The TCR sequence derives from a human donor in good health (CMV status not recorded). Some clones in this sample may be carry-over from other donors' samples. This CDR3 is CASSLGTGYNEQFF. CDR3 bases: TGTGCCAGCAGCTTGGGGACAGGGTACAATGAGCAGTTCTTC.